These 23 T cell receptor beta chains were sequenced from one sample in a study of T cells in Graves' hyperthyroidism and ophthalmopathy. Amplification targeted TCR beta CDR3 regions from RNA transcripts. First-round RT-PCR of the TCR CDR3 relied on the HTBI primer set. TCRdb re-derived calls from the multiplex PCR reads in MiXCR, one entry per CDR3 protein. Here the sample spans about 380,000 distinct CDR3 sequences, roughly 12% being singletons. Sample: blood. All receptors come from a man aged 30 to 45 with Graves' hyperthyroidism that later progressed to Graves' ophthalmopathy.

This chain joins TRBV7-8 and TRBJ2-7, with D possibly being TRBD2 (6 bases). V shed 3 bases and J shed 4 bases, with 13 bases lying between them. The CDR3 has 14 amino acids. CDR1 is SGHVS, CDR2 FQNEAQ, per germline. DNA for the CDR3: TGTGCCAGCAGCTTTCACGGGAGTGCTTACGAGCAGTACTTC. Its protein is CASSFHGSAYEQYF.

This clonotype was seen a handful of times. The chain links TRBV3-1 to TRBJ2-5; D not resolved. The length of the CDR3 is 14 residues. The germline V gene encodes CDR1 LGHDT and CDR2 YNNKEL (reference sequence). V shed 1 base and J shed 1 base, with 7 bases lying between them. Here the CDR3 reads CASSQVRSQETQYF. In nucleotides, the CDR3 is TGTGCCAGCAGCCAAGTTCGGAGCCAAGAGACCCAGTACTTC.

The CDR3 protein is CASSSGTEERYEQYF. The CDR3, as DNA: TGTGCCAGCAGCTCCGGGACCGAGGAGCGCTACGAGCAGTACTTC. The rearrangement joins TRBV7-2 to TRBJ2-7, with D perhaps assigned TRBD1 or TRBD2 (5 bases each). The length of the CDR3 is 15 residues. With 4 bases removed from V and 3 bases from J, the gap between germline ends came to 16 bases. Per germline, CDR1 SGHTA and CDR2 FQGNSA.

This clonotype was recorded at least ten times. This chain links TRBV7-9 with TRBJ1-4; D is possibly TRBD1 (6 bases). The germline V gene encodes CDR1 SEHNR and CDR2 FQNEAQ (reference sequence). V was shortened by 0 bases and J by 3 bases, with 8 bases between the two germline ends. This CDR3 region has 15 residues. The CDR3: CASSLAGTPNEKLFF. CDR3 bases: TGTGCCAGCAGCTTAGCCGGGACACCTAATGAAAAACTGTTTTTT. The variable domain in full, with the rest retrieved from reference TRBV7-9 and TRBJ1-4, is DTGVSQNPRHKITKRGQNVTFRCDPISEHNRLYWYRQTLGQGPEFLTYFQNEAQLEKSRLLSDRFSAERPKGSFSTLEIQRTEQGDSAMYLCASSLAGTPNEKLFFGSGTQLSVL.

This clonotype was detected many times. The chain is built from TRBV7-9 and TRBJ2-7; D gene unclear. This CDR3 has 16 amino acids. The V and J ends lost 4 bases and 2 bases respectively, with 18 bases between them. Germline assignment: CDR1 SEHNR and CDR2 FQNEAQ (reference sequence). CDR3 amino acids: CASSSDSTTNTYEQYF. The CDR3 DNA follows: TGTGCCAGCAGCTCCGACTCAACAACGAACACCTACGAGCAGTACTTC.

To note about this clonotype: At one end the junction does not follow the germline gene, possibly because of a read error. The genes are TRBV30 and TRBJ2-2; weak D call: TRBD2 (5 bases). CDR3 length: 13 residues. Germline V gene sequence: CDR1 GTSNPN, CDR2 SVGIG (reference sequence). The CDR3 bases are TGTGCCTGGAAAAGAGGGAACACCGGGGAGCTGTTGTTT. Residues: CAWKRGNTGELLF.

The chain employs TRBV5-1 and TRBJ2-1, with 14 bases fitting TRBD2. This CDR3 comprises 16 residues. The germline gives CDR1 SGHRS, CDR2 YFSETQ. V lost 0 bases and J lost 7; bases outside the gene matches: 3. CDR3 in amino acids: CASSLGLAGGRNEQFF. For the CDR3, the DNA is TGCGCCAGCAGCTTGGGACTAGCGGGGGGGCGTAATGAGCAGTTCTTC.

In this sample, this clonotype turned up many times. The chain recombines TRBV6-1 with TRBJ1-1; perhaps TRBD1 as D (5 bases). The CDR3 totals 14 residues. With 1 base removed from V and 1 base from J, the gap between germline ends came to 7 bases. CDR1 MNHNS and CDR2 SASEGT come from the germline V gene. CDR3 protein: CASSEGQTNTEAFF. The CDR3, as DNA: TGTGCCAGCAGTGAAGGACAGACGAACACTGAAGCTTTCTTT.

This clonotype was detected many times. CDR3 residues: CASSLSENTEAFF. Written as DNA, the CDR3 is TGTGCCAGCAGCTTATCGGAGAACACTGAAGCTTTCTTT. The chain uses TRBV7-6 and TRBJ1-1, with D hard to call. The V gene lost 2 bases and the J gene lost 1 base, with 5 bases spanning the gap. This CDR3 comprises 13 residues. Germline CDR1 reads SGHVS; CDR2 reads FNYEAQ.

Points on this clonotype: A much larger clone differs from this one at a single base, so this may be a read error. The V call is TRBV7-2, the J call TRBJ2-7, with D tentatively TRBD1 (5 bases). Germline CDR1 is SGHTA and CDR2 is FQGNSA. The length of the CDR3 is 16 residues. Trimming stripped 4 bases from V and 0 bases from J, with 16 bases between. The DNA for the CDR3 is TGTGCCAGCAGCTCCGAGGTGCTAGGGGACTCCTACGAGCAGTACTTC. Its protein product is CASSSEVLGDSYEQYF. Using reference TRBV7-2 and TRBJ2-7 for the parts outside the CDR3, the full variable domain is GAGVSQSPSNKVTEKGKDVELRCDPISGHTALYWYRQSLGQGLEFLIYFQGNSAPDKSGLPSDRFSAERTGGSVSTLTIQRTQQEDSAVYLCASSSEVLGDSYEQYFGPGTRLTVT.

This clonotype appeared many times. In DNA, the CDR3 is TGTGCCAGCAGCTCCCCTTACGGGGCTTACGAGCAGTACTTC. Protein sequence: CASSSPYGAYEQYF. The chain is built from TRBV7-9 and TRBJ2-7; the D gene could be TRBD1 or TRBD2 (5 bases each). Germline V CDR1 and CDR2: SEHNR, FQNEAQ (reference sequence). The V gene lost 4 bases and the J gene lost 4 bases, with 14 bases spanning the gap. The CDR3 has 14 residues.

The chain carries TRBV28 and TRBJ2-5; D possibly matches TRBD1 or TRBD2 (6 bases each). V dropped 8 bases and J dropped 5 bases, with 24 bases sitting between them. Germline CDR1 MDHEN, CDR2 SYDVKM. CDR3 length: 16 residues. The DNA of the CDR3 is TGTGCCAGCGGCGGCACGCTGGGGGGCCAGGTGGAGACCCAGTACTTC. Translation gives CASGGTLGGQVETQYF.

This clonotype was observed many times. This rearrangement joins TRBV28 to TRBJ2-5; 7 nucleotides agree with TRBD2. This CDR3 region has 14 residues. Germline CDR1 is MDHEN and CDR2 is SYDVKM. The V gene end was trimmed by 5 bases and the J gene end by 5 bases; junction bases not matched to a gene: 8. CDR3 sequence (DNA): TGTGCCAGCAGTAGCCGGGGGGTATCGGAGACCCAGTACTTC. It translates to CASSSRGVSETQYF.

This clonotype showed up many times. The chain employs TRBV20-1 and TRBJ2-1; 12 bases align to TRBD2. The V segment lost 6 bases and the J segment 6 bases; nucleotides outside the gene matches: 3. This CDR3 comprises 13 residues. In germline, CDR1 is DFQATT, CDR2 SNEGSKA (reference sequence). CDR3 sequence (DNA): TGCAGTGCCCTGACTAGCGGGGGCAATGAGCAGTTCTTC. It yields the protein CSALTSGGNEQFF.

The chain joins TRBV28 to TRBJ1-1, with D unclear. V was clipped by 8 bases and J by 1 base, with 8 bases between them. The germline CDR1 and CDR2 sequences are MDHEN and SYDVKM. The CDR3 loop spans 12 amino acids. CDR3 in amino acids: CASYSRNTEAFF. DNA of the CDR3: TGTGCCAGCTACTCGAGGAACACTGAAGCTTTCTTT.

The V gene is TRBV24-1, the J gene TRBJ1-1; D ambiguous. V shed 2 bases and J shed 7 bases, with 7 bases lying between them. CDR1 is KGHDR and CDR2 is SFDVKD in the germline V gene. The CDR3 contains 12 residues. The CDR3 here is CATSDYGDEAFF. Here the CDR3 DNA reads TGTGCCACCAGTGATTATGGGGATGAAGCTTTCTTT.

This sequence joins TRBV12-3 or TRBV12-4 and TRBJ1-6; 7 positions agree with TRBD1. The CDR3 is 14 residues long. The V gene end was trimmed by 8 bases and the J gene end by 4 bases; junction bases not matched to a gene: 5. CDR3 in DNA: TGTGCCAGCGGGGCAGGGGGGTATAATTCACCCCTCCACTTT. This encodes CASGAGGYNSPLHF.

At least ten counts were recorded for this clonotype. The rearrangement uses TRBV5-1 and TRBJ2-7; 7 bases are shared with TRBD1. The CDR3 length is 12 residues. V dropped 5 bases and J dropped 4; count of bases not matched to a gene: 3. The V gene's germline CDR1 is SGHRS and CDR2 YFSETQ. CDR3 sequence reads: CASRSTGYEQYF. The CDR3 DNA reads TGCGCCAGCAGGTCGACAGGGTACGAGCAGTACTTC.

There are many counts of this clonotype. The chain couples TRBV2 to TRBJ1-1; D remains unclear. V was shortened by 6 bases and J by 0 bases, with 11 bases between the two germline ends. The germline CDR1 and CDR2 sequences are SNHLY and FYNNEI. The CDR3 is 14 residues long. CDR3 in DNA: TGTGCCAGCAGGACCCGGGCAGTGAACACTGAAGCTTTCTTT. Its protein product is CASRTRAVNTEAFF.

CDR3 nucleotide sequence: TGTGCCAGCAGCGTCGACAGGGAGGGTAATGAAAAACTGTTTTTT. Its translation: CASSVDREGNEKLFF. J is TRBJ1-4 and V is TRBV9; 7 bases are a match to TRBD1. In germline, CDR1 is SGDLS, CDR2 YYNGEE. The CDR3 contains 15 residues. V lost 2 bases and J lost 4; bases outside the gene matches: 5.

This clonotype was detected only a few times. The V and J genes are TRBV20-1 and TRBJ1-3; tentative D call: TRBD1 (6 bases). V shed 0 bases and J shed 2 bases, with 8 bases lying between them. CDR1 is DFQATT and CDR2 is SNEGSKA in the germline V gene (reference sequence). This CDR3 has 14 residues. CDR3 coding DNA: TGCAGTGCTAGAGACACAGGGCCTGGAAACACCATATATTTT. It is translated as CSARDTGPGNTIYF.

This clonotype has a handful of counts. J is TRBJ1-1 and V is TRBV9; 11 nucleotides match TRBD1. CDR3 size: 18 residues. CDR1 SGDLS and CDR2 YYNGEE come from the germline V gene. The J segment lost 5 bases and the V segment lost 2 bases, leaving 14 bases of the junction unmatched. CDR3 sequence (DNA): TGTGCCAGCAGCGTCGCCGGACAGGGGGCAAATTGGGAGACTGAAGCTTTCTTT. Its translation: CASSVAGQGANWETEAFF.

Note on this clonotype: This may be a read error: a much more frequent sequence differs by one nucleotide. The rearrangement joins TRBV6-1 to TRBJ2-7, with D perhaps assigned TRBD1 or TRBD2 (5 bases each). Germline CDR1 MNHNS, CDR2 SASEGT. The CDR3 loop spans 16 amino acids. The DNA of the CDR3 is TGTGCCAGCAGCGAAGTAGCGAAGGGGCCGGCCTACGAGCAGTACTTC. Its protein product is CASSEVAKGPAYEQYF.